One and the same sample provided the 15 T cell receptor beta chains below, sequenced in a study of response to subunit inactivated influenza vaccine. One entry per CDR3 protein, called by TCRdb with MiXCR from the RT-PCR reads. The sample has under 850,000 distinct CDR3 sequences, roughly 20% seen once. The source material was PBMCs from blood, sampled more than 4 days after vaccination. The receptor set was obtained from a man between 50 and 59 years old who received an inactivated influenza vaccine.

CDR3 sequence reads: CASTLTEGSPLHF. The CDR3 DNA follows: TGTGCCAGCACCCTGACAGAGGGTTCACCCCTCCACTTT. The chain employs TRBV6-6 and TRBJ1-6, with D perhaps TRBD1 (5 bases). This CDR3 has 13 residues. V dropped 7 bases and J dropped 9 bases, with 13 bases sitting between them. Germline V lookup: CDR1 MNHNY, CDR2 SVGAGI (reference sequence).

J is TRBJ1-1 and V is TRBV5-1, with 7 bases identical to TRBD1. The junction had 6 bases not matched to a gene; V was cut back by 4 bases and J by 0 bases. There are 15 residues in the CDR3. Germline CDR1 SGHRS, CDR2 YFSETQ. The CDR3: CASSPGGTVNTEAFF. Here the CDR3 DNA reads TGCGCCAGCAGCCCCGGCGGGACAGTGAACACTGAAGCTTTCTTT.

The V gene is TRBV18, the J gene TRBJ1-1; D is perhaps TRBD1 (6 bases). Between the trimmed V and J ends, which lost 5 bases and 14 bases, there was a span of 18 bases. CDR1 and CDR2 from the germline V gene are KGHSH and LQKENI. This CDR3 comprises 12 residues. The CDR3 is CASSNAGDLPFF. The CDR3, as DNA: TGTGCCAGCTCAAATGCAGGGGACTTACCATTCTTT.

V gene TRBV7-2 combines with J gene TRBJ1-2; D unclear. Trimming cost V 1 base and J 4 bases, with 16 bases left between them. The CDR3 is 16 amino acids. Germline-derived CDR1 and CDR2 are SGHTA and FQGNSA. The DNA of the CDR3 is TGTGCCAGCAGCTTAGTTAGCAGATTTGCTTCCTATGGCTACACCTTC. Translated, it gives CASSLVSRFASYGYTF. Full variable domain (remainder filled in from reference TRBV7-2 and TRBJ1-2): GAGVSQSPSNKVTEKGKDVELRCDPISGHTALYWYRQSLGQGLEFLIYFQGNSAPDKSGLPSDRFSAERTGGSVSTLTIQRTQQEDSAVYLCASSLVSRFASYGYTFGSGTRLTVV.

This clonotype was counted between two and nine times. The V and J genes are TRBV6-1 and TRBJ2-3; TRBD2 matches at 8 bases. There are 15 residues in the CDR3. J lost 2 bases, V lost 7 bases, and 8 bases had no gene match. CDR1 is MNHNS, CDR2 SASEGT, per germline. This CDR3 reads CASNRLAGYTDTQYF. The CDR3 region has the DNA TGTGCCAGCAACCGCCTAGCGGGCTACACAGATACGCAGTATTTT.

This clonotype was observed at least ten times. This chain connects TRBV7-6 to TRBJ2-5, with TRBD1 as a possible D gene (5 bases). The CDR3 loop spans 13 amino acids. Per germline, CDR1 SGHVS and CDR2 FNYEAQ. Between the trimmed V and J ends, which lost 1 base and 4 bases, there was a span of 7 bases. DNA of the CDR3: TGTGCCAGCAGCTTAGACAGGCTAGAGACCCAGTACTTC. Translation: CASSLDRLETQYF.

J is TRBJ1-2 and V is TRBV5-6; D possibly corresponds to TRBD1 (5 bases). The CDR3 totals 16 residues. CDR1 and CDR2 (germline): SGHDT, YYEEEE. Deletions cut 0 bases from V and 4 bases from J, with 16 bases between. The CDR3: CASSLGGAAAGYGYTF. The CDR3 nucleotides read TGTGCCAGCAGCTTGGGAGGGGCTGCGGCGGGCTATGGCTACACCTTC.

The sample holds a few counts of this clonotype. The CDR3 DNA is TGTGCCAGCAGCTTACCCACCGGATTTACAGGGACGTCCTACAATGAGCAGTTCTTC. Amino acid sequence: CASSLPTGFTGTSYNEQFF. The chain couples TRBV11-1 to TRBJ2-1; possible D gene TRBD1, 6 bases. Trimming removed 2 bases from V and 1 base from J, with 21 bases in between. The CDR3 sequence is 19 residues long. Per germline, CDR1 SGHAT and CDR2 FQDESV (reference sequence).

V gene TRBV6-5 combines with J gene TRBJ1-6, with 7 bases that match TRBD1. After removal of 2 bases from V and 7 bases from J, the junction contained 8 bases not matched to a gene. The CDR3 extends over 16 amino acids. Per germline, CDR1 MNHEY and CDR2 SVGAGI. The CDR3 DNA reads TGTGCCAGCAGTTACGGGCAGGGGGAATGGAATTCACCCCTCCACTTT. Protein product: CASSYGQGEWNSPLHF.

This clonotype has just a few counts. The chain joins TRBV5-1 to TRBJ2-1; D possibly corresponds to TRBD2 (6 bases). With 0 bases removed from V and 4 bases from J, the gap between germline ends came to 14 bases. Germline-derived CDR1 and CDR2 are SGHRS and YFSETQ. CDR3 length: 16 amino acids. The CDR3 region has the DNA TGCGCCAGCAGCTTGGCCAAGGGACTGAATTACAATGAGCAGTTCTTC. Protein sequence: CASSLAKGLNYNEQFF.

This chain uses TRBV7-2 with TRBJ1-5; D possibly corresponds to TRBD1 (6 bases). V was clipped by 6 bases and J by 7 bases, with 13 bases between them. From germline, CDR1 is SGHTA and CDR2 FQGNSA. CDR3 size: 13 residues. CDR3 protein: CASSPGVTQPQHF. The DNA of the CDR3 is TGTGCCAGCAGTCCAGGGGTGACCCAGCCCCAGCATTTT.

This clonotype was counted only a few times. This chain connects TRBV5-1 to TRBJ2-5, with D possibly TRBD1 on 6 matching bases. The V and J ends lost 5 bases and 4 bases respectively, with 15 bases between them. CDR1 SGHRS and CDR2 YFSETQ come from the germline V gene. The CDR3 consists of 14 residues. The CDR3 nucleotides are TGCGCCAGCAGTTCCACAGGGACCCCAGAGACCCAGTACTTC. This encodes CASSSTGTPETQYF.

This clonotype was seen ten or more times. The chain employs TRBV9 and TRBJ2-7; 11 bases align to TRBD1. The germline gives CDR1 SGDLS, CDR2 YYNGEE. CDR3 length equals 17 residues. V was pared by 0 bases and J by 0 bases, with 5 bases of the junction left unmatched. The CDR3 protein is CASSVATGTGGSYEQYF. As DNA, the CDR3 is TGTGCCAGCAGCGTAGCCACAGGGACAGGGGGCTCCTACGAGCAGTACTTC.

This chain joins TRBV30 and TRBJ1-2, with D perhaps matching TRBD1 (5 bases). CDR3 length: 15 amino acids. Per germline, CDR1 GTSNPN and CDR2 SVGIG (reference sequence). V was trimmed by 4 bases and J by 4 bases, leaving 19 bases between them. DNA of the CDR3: TGTGCCTGGACGGCAGGGTCGGAGACTACCTATGGCTACACCTTC. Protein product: CAWTAGSETTYGYTF. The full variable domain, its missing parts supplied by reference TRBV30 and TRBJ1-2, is SQTIHQWPATLVQPVGSPLSLECTVEGTSNPNLYWYRQAAGRGLQLLFYSVGIGQISSEVPQNLSASRPQDRQFILSSKKLLLSDSGFYLCAWTAGSETTYGYTFGSGTRLTVV.

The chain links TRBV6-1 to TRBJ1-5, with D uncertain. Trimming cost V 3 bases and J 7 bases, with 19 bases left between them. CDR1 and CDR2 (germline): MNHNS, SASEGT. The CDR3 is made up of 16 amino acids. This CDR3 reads CASSDRMGRAWQPQHF. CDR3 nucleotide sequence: TGTGCCAGCAGTGATCGAATGGGGAGAGCATGGCAGCCCCAGCATTTT.